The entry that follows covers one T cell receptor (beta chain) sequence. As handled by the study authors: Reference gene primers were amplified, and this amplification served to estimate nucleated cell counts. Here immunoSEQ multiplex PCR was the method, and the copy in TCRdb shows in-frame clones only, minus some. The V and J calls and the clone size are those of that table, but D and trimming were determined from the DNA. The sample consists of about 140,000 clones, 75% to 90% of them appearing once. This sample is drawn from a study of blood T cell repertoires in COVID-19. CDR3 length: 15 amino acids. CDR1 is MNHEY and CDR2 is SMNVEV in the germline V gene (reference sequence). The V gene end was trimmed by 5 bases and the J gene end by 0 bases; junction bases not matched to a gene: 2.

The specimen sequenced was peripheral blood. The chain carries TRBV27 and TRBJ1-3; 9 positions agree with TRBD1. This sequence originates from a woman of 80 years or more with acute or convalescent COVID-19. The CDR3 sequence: CASSDRGFSGNTIYF. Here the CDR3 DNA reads TGTGCCAGCAGTGACAGGGGGTTCTCTGGAAACACCATATATTTT.